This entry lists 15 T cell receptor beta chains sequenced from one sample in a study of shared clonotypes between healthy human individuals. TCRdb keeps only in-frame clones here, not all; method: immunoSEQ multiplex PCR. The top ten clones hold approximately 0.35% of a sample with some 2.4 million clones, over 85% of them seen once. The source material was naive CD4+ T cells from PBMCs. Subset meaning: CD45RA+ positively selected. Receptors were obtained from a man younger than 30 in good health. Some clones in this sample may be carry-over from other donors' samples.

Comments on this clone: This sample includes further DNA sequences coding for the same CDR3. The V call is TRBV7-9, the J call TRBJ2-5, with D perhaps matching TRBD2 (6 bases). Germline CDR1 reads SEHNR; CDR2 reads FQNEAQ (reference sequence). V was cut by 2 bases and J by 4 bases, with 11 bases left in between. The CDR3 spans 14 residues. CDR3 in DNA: TGTGCCAGCAGCTTAAGTTCCGGGGGAGAGACCCAGTACTTC. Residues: CASSLSSGGETQYF.

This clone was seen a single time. CDR3 sequence: CASSLDRSPLAKNIQYF. The CDR3 DNA is TGTGCCAGCAGCTTAGATCGGTCTCCTCTGGCCAAAAACATTCAGTACTTC. The gene calls are TRBV7-9 and TRBJ2-4; D is ambiguous. The V end lost 1 base, the J end lost 1 base, and 14 bases lay between the germline ends. The CDR3 extends over 17 amino acids. Germline lookup yields CDR1 SEHNR and CDR2 FQNEAQ (reference sequence).

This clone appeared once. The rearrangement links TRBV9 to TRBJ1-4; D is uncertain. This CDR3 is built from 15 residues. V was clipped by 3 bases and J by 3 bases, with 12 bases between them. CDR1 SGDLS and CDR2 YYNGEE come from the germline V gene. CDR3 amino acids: CASSDGPSSNEKLFF. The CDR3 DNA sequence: TGTGCCAGCAGCGACGGCCCGAGCTCTAATGAAAAACTGTTTTTT. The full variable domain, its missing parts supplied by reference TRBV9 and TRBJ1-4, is DSGVTQTPKHLITATGQRVTLRCSPRSGDLSVYWYQQSLDQGLQFLIQYYNGEERAKGNILERFSAQQFPDLHSELNLSSLELGDSALYFCASSDGPSSNEKLFFGSGTQLSVL.

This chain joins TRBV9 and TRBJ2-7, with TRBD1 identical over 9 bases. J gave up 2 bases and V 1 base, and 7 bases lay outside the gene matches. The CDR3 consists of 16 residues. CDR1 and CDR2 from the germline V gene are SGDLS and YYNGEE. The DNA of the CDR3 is TGTGCCAGCAGCGTACCCGGGACAGGGCGTCCCTACGAGCAGTACTTC. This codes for CASSVPGTGRPYEQYF.

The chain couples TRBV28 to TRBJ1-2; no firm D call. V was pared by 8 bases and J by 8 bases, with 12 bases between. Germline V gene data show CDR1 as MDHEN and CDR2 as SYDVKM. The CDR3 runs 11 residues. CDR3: CASLNLGGYTF. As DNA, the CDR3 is TGTGCCAGCCTAAACCTCGGCGGCTACACCTTC.

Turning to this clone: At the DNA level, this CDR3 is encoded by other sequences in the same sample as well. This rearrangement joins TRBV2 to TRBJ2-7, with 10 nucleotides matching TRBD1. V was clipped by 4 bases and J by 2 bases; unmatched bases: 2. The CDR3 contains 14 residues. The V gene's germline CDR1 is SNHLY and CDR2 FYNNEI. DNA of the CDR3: TGTGCCAGCAGTGGACAGGGGGCGACCTACGAGCAGTACTTC. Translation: CASSGQGATYEQYF.

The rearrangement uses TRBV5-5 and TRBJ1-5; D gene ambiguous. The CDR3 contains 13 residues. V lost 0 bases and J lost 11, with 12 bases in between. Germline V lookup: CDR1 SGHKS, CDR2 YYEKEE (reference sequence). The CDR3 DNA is TGTGCCAGCAGCTTGGCTGGGGAAGGGACCCAGCATTTT. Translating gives CASSLAGEGTQHF.

The CDR3 protein is CASSVPGGNTIYF. CDR3 DNA sequence: TGTGCCAGCAGCGTACCCGGTGGAAACACCATATATTTT. V usage is TRBV11-2 and J usage is TRBJ1-3; D not resolved. This CDR3 spans 13 amino acids. The V end was cut by 5 bases, the J end by 3 bases, with 8 bases between. Germline V gives CDR1 SGHAT, CDR2 FQNNGV.

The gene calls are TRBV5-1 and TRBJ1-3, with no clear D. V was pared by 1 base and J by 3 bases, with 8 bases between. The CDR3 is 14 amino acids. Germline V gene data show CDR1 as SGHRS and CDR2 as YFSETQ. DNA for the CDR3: TGCGCCAGCAGCTTGTCGCAGGATGGAAACACCATATATTTT. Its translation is CASSLSQDGNTIYF.

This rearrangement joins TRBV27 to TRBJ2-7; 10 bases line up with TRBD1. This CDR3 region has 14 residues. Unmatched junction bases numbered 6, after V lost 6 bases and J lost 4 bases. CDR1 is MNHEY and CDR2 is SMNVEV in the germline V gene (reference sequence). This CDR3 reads CASRGPGQGYEQYF. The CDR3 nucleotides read TGTGCCAGCAGGGGTCCGGGACAGGGGTACGAGCAGTACTTC.

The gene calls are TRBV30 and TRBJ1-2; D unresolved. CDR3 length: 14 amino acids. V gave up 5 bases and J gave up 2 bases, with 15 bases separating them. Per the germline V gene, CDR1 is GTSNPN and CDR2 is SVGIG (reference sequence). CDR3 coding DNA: TGTGCCTGGCTCCCCTGGACGGCCAACTATGGCTACACCTTC. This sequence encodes CAWLPWTANYGYTF. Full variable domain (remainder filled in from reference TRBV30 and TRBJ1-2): SQTIHQWPATLVQPVGSPLSLECTVEGTSNPNLYWYRQAAGRGLQLLFYSVGIGQISSEVPQNLSASRPQDRQFILSSKKLLLSDSGFYLCAWLPWTANYGYTFGSGTRLTVV.

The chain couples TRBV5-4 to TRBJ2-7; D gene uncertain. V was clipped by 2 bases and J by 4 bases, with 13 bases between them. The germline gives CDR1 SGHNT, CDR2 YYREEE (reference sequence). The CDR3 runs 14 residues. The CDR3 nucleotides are TGTGCCAGCAGCTTCGGATTAACCACTTACGAGCAGTACTTC. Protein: CASSFGLTTYEQYF.

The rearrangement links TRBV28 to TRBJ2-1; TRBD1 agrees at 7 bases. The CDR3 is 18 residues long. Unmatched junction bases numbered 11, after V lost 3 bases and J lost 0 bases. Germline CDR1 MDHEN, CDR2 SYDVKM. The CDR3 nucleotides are TGTGCCAGCAGTTTGGACGCATGGGACAGAAGCTCCTACAATGAGCAGTTCTTC. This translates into CASSLDAWDRSSYNEQFF. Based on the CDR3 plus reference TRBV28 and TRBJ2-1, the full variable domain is DVKVTQSSRYLVKRTGEKVFLECVQDMDHENMFWYRQDPGLGLRLIYFSYDVKMKEKGDIPEGYSVSREKKERFSLILESASTNQTSMYLCASSLDAWDRSSYNEQFFGPGTRLTVL.

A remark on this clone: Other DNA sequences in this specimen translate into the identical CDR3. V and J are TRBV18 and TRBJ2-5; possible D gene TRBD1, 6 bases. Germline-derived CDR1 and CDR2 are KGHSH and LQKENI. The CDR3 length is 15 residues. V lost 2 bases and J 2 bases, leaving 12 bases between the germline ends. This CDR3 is CASSPATGLQETQYF. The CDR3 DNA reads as TGTGCCAGCTCACCAGCGACAGGACTTCAAGAGACCCAGTACTTC.

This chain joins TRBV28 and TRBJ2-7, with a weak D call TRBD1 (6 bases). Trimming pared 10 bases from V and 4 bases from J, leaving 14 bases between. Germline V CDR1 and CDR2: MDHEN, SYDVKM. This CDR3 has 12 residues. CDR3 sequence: CATGTLQYEQYF. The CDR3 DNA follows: TGTGCCACCGGGACATTACAATACGAGCAGTACTTC.